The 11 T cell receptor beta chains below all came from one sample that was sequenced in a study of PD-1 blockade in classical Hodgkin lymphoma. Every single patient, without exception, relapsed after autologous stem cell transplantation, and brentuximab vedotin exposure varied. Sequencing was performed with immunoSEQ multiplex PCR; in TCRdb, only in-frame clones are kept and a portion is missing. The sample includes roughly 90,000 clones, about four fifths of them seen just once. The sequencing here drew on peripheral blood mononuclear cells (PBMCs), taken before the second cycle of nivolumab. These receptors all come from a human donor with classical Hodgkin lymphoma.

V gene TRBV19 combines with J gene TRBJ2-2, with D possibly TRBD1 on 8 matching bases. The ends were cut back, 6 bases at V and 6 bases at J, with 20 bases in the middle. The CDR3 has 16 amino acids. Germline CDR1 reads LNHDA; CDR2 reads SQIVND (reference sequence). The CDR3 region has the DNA TGTGCCAGTAGGCCCAGACAGGGGAGGGCCGCCGGGGAGCTGTTTTTT. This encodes CASRPRQGRAAGELFF.

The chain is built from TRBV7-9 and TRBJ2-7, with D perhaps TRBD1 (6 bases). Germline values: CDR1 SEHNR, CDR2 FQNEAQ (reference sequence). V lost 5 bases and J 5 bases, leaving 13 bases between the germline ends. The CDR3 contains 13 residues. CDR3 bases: TGTGCCAGCAGCAAAACAGGGATCGACGAGCAGTACTTC. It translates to CASSKTGIDEQYF.

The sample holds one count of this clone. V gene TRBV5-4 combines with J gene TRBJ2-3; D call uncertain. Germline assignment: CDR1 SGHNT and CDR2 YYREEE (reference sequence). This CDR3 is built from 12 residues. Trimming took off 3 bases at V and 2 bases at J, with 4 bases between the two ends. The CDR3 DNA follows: TGTGCCAGCAGCTACGACACAGATACGCAGTATTTT. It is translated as CASSYDTDTQYF.

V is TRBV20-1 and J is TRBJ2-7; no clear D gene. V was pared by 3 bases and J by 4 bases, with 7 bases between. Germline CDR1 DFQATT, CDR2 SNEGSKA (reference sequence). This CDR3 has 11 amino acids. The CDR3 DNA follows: TGCAGTGCTAGGACACCATACGAGCAGTACTTC. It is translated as CSARTPYEQYF.

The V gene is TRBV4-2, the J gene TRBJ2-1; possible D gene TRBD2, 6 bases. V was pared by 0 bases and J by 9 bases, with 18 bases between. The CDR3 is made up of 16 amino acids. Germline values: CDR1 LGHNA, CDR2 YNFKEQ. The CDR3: CASSQDGAGIGLEQFF. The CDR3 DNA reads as TGTGCCAGCAGCCAAGATGGCGCGGGGATTGGGCTTGAGCAGTTCTTC.

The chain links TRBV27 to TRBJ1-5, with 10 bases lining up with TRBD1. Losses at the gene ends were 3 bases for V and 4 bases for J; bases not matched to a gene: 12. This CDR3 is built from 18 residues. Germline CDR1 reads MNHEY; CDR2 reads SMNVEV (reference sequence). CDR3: CASSFYETRQGANQPQHF. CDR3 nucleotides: TGTGCCAGCAGTTTTTATGAAACCCGACAGGGGGCGAATCAGCCCCAGCATTTT.

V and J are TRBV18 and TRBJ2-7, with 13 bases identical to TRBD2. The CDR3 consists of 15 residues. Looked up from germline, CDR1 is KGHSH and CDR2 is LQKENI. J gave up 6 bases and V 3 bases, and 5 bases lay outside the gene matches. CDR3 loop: CASSPTSGRAAEQYF. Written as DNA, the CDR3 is TGTGCCAGCTCACCTACTAGCGGGAGGGCGGCCGAGCAGTACTTC.

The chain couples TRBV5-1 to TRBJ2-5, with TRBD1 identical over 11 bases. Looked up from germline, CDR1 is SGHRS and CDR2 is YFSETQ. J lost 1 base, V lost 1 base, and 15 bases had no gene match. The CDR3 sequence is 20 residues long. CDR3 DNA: TGCGCCAGCAGCTTGACAGCCTGGGACAGGGGGGGGGAATTCCAAGAGACCCAGTACTTC. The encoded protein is CASSLTAWDRGGEFQETQYF.

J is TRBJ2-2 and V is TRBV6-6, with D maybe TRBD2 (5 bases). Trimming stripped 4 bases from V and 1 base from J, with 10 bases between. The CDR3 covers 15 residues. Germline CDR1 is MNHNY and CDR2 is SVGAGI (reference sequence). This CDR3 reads CASSFQGLNTGELFF. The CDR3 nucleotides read TGTGCCAGCAGTTTCCAAGGACTGAACACCGGGGAGCTGTTTTTT.

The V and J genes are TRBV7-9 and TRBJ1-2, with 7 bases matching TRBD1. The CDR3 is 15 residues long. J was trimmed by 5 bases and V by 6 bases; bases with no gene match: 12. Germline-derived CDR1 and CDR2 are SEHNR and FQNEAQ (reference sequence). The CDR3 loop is CASSSSGTEQYGYTF. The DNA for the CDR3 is TGTGCCAGCAGTTCCTCCGGGACAGAGCAGTATGGCTACACCTTC.

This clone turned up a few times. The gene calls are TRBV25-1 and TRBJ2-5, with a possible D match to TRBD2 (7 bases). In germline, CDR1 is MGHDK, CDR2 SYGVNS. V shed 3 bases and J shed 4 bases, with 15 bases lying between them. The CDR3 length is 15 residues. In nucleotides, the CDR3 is TGTGCCAGCAGTGACCCACAGGGAGGGGCAGAGACCCAGTACTTC. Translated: CASSDPQGGAETQYF.